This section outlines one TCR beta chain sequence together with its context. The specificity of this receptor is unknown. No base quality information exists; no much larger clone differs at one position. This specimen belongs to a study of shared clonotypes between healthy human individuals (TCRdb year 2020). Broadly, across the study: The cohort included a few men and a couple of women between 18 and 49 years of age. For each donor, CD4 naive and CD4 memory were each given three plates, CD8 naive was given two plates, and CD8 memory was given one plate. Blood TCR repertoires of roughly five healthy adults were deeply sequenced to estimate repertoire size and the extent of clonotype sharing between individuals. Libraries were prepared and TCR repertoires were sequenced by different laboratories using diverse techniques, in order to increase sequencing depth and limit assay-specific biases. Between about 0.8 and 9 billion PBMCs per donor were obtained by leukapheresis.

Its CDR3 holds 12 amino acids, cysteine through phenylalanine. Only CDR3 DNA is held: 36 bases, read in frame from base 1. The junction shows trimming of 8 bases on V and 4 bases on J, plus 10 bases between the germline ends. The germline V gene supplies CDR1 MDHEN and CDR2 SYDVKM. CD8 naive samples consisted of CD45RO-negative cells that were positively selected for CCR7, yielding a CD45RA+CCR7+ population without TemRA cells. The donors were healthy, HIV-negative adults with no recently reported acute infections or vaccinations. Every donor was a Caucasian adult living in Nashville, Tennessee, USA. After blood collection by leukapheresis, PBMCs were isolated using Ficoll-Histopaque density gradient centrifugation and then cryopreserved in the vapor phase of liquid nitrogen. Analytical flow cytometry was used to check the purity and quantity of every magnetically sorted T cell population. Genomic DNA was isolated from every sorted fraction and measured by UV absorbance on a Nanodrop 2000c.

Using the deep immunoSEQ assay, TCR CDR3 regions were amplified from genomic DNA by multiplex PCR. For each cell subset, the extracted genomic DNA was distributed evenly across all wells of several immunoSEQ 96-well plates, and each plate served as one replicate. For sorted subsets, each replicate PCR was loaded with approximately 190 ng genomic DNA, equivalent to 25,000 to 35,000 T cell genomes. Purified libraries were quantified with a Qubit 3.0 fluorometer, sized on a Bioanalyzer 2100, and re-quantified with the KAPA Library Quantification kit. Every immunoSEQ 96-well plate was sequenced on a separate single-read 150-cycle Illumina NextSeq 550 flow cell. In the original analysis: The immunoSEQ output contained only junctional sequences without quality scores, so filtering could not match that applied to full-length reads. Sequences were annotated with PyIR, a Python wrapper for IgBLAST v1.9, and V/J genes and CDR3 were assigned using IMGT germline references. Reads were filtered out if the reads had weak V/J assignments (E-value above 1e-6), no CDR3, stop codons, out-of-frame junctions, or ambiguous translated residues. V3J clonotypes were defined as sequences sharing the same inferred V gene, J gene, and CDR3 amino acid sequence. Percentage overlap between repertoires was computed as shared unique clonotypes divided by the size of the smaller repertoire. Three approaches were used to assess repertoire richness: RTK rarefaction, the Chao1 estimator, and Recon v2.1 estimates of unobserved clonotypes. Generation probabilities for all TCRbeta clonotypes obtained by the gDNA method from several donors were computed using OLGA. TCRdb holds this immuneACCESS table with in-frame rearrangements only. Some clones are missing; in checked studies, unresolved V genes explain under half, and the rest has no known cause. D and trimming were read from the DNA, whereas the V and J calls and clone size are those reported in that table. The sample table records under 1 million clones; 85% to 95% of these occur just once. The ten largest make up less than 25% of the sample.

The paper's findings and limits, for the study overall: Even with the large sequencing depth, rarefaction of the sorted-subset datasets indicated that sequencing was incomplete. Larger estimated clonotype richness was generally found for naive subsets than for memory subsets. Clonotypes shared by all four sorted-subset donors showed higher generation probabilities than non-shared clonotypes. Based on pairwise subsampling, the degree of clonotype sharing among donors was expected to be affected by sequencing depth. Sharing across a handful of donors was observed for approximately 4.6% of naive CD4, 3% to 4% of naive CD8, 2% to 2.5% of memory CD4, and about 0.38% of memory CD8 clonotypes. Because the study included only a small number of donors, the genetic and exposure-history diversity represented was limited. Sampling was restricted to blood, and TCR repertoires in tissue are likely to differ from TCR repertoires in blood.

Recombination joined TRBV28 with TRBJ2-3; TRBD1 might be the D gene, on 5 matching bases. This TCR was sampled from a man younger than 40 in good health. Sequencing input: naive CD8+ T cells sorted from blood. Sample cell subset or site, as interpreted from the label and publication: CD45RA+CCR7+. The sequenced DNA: TGTGCCAGCGCCCAGGGCGCAGATACGCAGTATTTT. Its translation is CASAQGADTQYF.